This TCR beta chain was recorded in a study of glioma-infiltrating T cells. This clonotype was seen many times. Amplification of TCR alpha and beta CDR3 regions from RNA used iRepertoire nested multiplex PCR. TCRdb reprocessed the multiplex PCR reads via MiXCR and lists one record per CDR3 protein. The sample holds about 130,000 distinct CDR3 sequences, more than 20% seen once. This CDR3 is 14 amino acids long. V lost 3 bases and J lost 2, with 5 bases in between. This receptor was identified in a human donor with low-grade glioma or glioblastoma, undergoing nonglioma brain surgery, or in good health (not recorded which). The rearrangement links TRBV12-3 or TRBV12-4 to TRBJ2-6; D remains unclear. Input material: glioma tissue, nonneoplastic brain tissue, or PBMCs (not recorded which). The CDR3 bases are TGTGCCAGCAGTTTTAGGGCTGGGGCCAACGTCCTGACTTTC. Its translation: CASSFRAGANVLTF.